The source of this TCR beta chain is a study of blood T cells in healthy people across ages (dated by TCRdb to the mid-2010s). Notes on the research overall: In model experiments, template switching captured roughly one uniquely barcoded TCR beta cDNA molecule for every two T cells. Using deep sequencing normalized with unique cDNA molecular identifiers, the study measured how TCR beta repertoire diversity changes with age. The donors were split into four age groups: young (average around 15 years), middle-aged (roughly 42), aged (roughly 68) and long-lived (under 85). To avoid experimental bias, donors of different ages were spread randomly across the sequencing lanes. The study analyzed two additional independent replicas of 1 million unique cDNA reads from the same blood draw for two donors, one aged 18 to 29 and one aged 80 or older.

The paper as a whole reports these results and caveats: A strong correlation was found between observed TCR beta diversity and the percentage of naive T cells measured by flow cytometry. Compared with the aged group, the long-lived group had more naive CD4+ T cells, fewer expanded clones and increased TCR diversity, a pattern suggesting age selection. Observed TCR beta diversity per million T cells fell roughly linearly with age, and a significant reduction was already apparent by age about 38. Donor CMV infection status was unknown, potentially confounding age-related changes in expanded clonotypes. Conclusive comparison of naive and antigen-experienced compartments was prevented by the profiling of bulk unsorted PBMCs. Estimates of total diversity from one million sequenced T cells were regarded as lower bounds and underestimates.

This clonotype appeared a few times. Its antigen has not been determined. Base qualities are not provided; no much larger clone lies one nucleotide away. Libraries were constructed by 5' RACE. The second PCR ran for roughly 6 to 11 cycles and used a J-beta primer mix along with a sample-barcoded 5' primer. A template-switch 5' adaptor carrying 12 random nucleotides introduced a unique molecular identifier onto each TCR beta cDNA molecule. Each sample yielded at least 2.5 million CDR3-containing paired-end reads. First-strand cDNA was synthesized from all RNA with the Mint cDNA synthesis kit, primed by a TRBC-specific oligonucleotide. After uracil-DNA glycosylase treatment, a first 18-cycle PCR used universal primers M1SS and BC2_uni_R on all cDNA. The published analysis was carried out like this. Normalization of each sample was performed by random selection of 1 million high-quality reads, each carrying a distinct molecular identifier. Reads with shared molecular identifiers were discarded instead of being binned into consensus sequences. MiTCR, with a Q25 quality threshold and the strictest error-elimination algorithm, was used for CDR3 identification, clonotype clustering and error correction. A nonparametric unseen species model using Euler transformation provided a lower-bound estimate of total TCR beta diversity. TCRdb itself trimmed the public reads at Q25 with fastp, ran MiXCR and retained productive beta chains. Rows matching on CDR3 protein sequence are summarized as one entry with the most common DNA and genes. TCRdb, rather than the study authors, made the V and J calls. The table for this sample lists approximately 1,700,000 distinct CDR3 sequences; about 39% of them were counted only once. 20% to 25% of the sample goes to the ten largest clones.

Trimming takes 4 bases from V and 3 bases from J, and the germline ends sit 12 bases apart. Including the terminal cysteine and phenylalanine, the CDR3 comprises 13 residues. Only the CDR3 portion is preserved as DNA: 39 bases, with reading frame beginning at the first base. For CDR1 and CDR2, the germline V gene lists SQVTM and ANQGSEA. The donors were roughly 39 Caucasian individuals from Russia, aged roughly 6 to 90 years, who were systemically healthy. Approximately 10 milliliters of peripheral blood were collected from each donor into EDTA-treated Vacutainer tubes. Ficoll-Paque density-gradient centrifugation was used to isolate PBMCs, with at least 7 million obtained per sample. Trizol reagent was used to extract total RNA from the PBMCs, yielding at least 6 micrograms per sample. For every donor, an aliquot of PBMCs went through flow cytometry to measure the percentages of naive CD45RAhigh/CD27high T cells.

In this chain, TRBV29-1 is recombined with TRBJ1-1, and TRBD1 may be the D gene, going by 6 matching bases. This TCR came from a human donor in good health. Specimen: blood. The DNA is TGCAGCGTTGCCCACAGGGTGGACACTGAAGCTTTCTTT. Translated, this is CSVAHRVDTEAFF. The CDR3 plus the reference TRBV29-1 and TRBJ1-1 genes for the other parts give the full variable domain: SAVISQKPSRDICQRGTSLTIQCQVDSQVTMMFWYRQQPGQSLTLIATANQGSEATYESGFVIDKFPISRPNLTFSTLTVSNMSPEDSSIYLCSVAHRVDTEAFFGQGTRLTVV.